This T cell receptor beta chain was captured in a study of CD8 T cells in Susac syndrome. The multiple sclerosis controls were treatment-naive patients with relapsing-remitting disease that was stable or active. The CD8+ and CD4+ T cells were isolated magnetically using a negative isolation approach, whereas the TEMRA cells were enriched by FACS. Random hexamers primed reverse transcription of about 0.5 to 1 ug RNA. Across 54 Vbeta and 13 Jbeta, immunoSEQ multiplex PCR amplified TCR beta CDR3. One entry per CDR3 protein results from TCRdb running MiXCR on the immunoSEQ multiplex PCR reads. The sample yields some 130,000 distinct CDR3 sequences, about 93% seen once. J gave up 3 bases and V 2 bases, and 2 bases lay outside the gene matches. Germline values: CDR1 MNHEY, CDR2 SVGAGI. This CDR3 region has 14 residues.

Material: CD8+ T cells from PBMCs. This sequence originates from a human donor with multiple sclerosis. V usage is TRBV6-5 and J usage is TRBJ2-3, with 7 bases that match TRBD2. The CDR3 coding sequence is TGTGCCAGCAGTTACATCGGGGGGACAGATACGCAGTATTTT. As protein: CASSYIGGTDTQYF.